This T cell receptor beta chain was identified during a study of T-cell reconstitution after alpha-beta-depleted transplantation in children. The study's findings and limits: Expanded graft clones, several hundred of them, were reportedly the source of alpha-beta T cells about two months after transplant.

CDR1 is SQVTM and CDR2 is ANQGSEA in the germline V gene. This CDR3 comprises 15 residues. V shed 0 bases and J shed 6 bases, with 18 bases lying between them. This clonotype has at least ten counts. Its antigen is currently unknown. The library targeted TCRbeta and was prepared with unique molecular identifiers. TCRdb re-analysed the PCR reads in MiXCR, keeping a single row per CDR3 protein. The sample comprises 150,000 to 250,000 distinct CDR3 sequences, approximately 6% of which are singletons, and approximately 4.1% rests with the top ten. The rearrangement uses TRBV29-1 and TRBJ2-7; D unclear. This receptor was obtained from a girl less than two years old with combined immunodeficiency, due to receive a stem cell transplant. The sequencing here drew on PBMCs, taken before TCRalphabeta/CD19-depleted stem cell transplant. In nucleotides, the CDR3 is TGCAGCGTTGAAGAGGGGATAGGGTCTCCGTTCGAGCAGTACTTC. Protein sequence: CSVEEGIGSPFEQYF.